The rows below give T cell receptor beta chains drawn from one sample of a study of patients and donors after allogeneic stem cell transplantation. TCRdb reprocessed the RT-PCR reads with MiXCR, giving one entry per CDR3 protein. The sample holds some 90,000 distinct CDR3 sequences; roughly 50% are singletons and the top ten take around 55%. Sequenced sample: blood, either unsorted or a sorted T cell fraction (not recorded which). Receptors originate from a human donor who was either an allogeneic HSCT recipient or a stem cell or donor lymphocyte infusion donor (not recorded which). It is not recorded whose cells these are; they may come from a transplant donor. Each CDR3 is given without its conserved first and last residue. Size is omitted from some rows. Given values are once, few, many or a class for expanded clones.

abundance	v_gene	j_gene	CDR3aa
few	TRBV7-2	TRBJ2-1	ASRPQDWPPYNEQF
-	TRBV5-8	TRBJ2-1	ASLRFGNSNEQF
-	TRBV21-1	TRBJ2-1	ASSKVGNEQF
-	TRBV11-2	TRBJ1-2	ASSGVRGRDYGYT
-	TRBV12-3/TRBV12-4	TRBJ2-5	ASSFWSRETQY
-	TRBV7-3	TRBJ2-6	ASSTTGAGANVLT
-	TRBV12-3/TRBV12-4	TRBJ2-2	ASSLRVTPRGTGELF
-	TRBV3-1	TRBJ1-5	ASSQAAGPNQPQH
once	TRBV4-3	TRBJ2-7	ASSQELSGRSSYEQY
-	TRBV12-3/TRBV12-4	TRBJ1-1	ASSSQGGTEAF
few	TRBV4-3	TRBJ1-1	ASSQGQAPNTEAF
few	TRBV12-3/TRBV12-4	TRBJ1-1	ASSRNLVGGNTEAF
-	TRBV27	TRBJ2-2	ASSRTGSTGELF
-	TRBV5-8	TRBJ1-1	ASSLRHRDEAF
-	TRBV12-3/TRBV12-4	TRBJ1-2	ASSFSQNYGYT
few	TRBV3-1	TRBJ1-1	ASSPMVPVWQTNTEAF
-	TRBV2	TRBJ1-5	ASRYLVNQPQH
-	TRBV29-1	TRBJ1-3	SVESLLGNTIY
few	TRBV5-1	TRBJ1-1	ASSLEQGGTEAF
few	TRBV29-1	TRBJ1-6	SVQGARNSPLH
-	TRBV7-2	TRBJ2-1	ASTLAGEAYNEQF
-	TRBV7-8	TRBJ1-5	ASSLGVGTGFAGGNQPQH
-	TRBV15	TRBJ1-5	ATSSPAFNQPQH